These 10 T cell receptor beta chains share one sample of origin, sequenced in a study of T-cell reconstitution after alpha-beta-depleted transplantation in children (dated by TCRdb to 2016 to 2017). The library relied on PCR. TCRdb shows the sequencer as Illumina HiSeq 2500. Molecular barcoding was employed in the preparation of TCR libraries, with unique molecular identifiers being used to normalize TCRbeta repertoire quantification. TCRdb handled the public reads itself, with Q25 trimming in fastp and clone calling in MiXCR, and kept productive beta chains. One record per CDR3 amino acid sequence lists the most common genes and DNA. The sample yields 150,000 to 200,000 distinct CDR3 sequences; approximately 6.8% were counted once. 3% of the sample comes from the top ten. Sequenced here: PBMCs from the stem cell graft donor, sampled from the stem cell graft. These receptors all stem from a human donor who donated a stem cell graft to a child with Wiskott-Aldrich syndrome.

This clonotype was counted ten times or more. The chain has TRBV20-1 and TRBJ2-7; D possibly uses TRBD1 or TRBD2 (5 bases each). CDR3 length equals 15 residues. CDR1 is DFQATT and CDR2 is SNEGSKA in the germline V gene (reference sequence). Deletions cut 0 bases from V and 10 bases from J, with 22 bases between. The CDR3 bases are TGCAGTGCTAGAGATGCGGGTTTTGGGGGAGAGGGACAGTACTTC. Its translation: CSARDAGFGGEGQYF.

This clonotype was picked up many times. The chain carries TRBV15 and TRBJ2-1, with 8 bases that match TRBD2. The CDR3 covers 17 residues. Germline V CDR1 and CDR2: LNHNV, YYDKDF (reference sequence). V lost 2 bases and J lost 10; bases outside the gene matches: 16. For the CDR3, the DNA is TGTGCCACCAGCAGAACCCCCGGGGGGGGGACAAGTCAAGAGCAGTTCTTC. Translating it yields CATSRTPGGGTSQEQFF. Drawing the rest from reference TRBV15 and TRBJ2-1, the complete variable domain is DAMVIQNPRYQVTQFGKPVTLSCSQTLNHNVMYWYQQKSSQAPKLLFHYYDKDFNNEADTPDNFQSRRPNTSFCFLDIRSPGLGDTAMYLCATSRTPGGGTSQEQFFGPGTRLTVL.

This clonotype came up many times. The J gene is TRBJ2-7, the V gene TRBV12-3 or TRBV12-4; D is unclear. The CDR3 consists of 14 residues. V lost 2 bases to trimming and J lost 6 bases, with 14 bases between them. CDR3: CASSLITLHGEQYF. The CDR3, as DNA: TGTGCCAGCAGTTTAATCACCCTTCATGGCGAGCAGTACTTC.

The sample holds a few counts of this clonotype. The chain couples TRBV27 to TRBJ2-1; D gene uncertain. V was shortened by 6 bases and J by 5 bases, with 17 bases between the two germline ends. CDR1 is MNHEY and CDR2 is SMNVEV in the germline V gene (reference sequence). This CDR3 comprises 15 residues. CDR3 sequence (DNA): TGTGCCAGCAGCCTCCGAGCCCCCCCGAACAATGAGCAGTTCTTC. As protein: CASSLRAPPNNEQFF.

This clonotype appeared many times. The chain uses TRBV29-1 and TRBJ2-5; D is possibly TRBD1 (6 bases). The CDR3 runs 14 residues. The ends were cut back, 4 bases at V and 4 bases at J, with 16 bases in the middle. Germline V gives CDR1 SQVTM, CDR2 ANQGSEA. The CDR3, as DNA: TGCAGCGTTGGGCTTACAGGGTACCGAGAGACCCAGTACTTC. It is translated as CSVGLTGYRETQYF.

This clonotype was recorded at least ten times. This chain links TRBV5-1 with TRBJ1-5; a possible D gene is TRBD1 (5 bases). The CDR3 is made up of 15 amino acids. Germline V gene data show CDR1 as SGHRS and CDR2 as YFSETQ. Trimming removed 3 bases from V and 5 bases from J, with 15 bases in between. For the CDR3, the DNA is TGCGCCAGCAGCTCAAAGCCAGGGTCGGATCAGCCCCAGCATTTT. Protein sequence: CASSSKPGSDQPQHF.

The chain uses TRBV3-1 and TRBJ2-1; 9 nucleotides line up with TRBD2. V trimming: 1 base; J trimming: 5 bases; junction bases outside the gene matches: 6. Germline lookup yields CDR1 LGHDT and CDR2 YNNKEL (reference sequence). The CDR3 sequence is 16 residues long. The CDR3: CASSQGAGGPDNEQFF. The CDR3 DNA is TGTGCCAGCAGCCAAGGGGCGGGGGGGCCGGACAATGAGCAGTTCTTC.

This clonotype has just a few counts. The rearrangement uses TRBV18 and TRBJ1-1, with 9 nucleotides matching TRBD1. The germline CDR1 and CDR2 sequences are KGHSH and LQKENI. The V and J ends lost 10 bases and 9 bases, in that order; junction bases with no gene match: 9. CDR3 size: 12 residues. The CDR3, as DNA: TGTGCCACCTACAGGACAGGGGAGAAAGCTTTCTTT. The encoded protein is CATYRTGEKAFF.

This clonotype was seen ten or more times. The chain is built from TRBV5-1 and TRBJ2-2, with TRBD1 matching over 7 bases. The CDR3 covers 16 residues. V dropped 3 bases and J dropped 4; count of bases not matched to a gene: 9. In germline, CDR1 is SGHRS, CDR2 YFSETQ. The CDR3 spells CASSSAANRGTGELFF. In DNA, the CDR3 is TGCGCCAGCAGCTCGGCGGCAAACAGGGGCACCGGGGAGCTGTTTTTT. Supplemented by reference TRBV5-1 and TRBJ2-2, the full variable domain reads KAGVTQTPRYLIKTRGQQVTLSCSPISGHRSVSWYQQTPGQGLQFLFEYFSETQRNKGNFPGRFSGRQFSNSRSEMNVSTLELGDSALYLCASSSAANRGTGELFFGEGSRLTVL.

CDR3 coding DNA: TGCGCCAGCAGCTCTCGACAGGGGGCAAGTGGGGCCAACGTCCTGACTTTC. Encoded protein: CASSSRQGASGANVLTF. The gene calls are TRBV5-1 and TRBJ2-6, with TRBD1 identical over 10 bases. The CDR3 consists of 17 residues. Trimming removed 3 bases from V and 3 bases from J; junction bases left unmatched: 6. In germline, CDR1 is SGHRS, CDR2 YFSETQ.